This TCR beta chain derives from a study of T-cell reconstitution after alpha-beta-depleted transplantation in children. Germline V CDR1 and CDR2: LGHDT, YNNKEL (reference sequence). With 4 bases clipped from V and 3 bases from J, the junction kept 5 bases outside the gene matches. The CDR3 extends over 15 amino acids. This clonotype was seen ten or more times. A TCRbeta library incorporating unique molecular identifiers was prepared. TCRdb reprocessed the PCR reads with MiXCR, giving one entry per CDR3 protein. The sample has under 850,000 distinct CDR3 sequences; roughly 13% are singletons. The chain employs TRBV3-1 and TRBJ2-7; 11 bases map to TRBD2. The sequencing here drew on PBMCs, taken before TCRalphabeta/CD19-depleted stem cell transplant. This clonotype was obtained from a girl aged 2 to 10 with congenital amegakaryocytic thrombocytopenia, due to receive a stem cell transplant. The CDR3 DNA reads TGTGCCAGCAGCCCCCTGACTAGCGGGGACTACGAGCAGTACTTC. This sequence encodes CASSPLTSGDYEQYF.